The clone carrying this T cell receptor (beta chain) was seen only a few times. Its antigen remains unidentified. This entry belongs to a study of T cells after yellow fever vaccination. Overall study findings and caveats: Among primary-vaccination clones, most reappeared after the booster, at around 97% for CD4 and around 91% for CD8. Faster peaking, at day 5 versus 15, marked a secondary response that was weaker.

The CDR3 is 18 residues long. CDR1 is SGHTA and CDR2 is FQGNSA in the germline V gene. Trimming took 2 bases from V and 0 from J; bases not matched to a gene: 8. MiXCR, applied by TCRdb to the 5' RACE reads, yields one record per CDR3 protein. The sample has 150,000 to 200,000 distinct CDR3 sequences; 9.5% to 12% are singletons. This TCR came from a man aged 18 to 30 who received the YFV17D yellow fever vaccine. The rearrangement links TRBV7-2 to TRBJ2-2, with 8 positions matching TRBD2. This specimen was CD8+ T cells sorted from PBMCs, taken 15 days after the yellow fever booster vaccination. The CDR3 DNA reads as TGTGCCAGCAGCTTAAGGGACCATAGCGGGGCGAACACCGGGGAGCTGTTTTTT. This codes for CASSLRDHSGANTGELFF.